This T cell receptor (beta chain) was sequenced during a study of spatial heterogeneity in lung cancer. Findings and caveats of the study: Counts of expanded alpha and beta TCRs within tumors tracked the tumor nonsynonymous mutation count.

Details on this clonotype: Its antigen is as yet unknown.

TCRdb recomputed calls from the 5' RACE reads with MiXCR, one row per CDR3 protein. In the table there are around 95,000 distinct CDR3 sequences, 4.4% of which are singletons. The time point: sample taken at primary tumor resection. The specimen comprised lung tumor tissue, sampled at surgery. The TCR originated in a male donor with early-stage non-small cell lung cancer.

The CDR3 sequence: CASSEGRYTEAFF. CDR3 DNA: TGTGCCAGCAGTGAAGGCCGGTACACTGAAGCTTTCTTT. V usage is TRBV25-1 and J usage is TRBJ1-1; D ambiguous. Germline CDR1 reads MGHDK; CDR2 reads SYGVNS. The CDR3 covers 13 residues. Trimming left V 2 bases short and J 3 bases short, with 7 bases between.